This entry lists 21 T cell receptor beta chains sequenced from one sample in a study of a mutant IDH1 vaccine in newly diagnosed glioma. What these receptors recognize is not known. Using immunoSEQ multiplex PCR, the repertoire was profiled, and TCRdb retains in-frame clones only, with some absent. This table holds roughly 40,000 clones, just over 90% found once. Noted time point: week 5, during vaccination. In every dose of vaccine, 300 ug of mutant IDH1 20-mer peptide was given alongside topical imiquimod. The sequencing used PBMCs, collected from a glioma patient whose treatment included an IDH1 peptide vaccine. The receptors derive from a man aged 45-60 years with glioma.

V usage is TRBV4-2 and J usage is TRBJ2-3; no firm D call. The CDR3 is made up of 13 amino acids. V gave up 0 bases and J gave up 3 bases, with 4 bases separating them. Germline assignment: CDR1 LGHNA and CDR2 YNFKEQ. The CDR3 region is CASSQDGTDTQYF. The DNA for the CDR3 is TGTGCCAGCAGCCAAGATGGAACAGATACGCAGTATTTT.

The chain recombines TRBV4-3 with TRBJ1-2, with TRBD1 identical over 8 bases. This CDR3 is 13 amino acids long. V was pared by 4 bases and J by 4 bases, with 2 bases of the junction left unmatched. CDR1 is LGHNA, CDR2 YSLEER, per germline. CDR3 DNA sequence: TGCGCCAGCAGCCCTGACAGGGGCTATGGCTACACCTTC. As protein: CASSPDRGYGYTF.

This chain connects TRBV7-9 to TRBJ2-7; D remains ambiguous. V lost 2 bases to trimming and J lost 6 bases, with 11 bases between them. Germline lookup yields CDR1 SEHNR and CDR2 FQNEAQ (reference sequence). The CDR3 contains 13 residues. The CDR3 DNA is TGTGCCAGCAGCTTAATTCTGGGTGCCGAGCAGTACTTC. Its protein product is CASSLILGAEQYF.

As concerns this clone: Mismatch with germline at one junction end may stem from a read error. As DNA, the CDR3 is TGCGCCTGGAGCCTCAAGGGGGGACAGCAAGCTTTCTTT. Amino acids: CAWSLKGGQQAFF. The J gene is TRBJ1-1, the V gene TRBV30; 7 bases line up with TRBD1. Germline CDR1 reads GTSNPN; CDR2 reads SVGIG (reference sequence). There are 13 residues in the CDR3.

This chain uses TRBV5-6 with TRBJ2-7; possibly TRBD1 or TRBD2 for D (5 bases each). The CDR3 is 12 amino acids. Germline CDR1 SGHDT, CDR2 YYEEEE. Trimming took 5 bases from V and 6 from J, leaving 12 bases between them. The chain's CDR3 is CASSPRGTEQYF. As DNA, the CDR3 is TGTGCCAGCAGTCCGCGAGGGACCGAGCAGTACTTC.

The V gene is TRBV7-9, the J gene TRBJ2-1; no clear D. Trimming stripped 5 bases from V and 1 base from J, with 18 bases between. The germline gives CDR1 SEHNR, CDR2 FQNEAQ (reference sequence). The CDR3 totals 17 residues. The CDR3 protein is CASSLDRNYGSYNEQFF. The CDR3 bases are TGTGCCAGCAGCCTAGACCGGAATTACGGATCCTACAATGAGCAGTTCTTC.

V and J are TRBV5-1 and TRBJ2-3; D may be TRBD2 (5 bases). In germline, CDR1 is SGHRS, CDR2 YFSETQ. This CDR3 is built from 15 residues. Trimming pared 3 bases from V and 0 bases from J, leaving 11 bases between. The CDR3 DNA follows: TGCGCCAGCAGCTCCCTGGGCGGGAGCACAGATACGCAGTATTTT. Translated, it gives CASSSLGGSTDTQYF.

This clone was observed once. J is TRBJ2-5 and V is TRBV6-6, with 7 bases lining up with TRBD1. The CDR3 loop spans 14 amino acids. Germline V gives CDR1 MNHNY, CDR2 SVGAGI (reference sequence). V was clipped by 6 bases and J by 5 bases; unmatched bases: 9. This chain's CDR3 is CASSSGQVGETQYF. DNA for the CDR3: TGTGCCAGCAGCTCTGGACAGGTTGGGGAGACCCAGTACTTC.

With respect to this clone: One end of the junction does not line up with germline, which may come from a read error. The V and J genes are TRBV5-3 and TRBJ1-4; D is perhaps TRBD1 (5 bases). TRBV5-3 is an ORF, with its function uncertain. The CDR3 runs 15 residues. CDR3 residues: CASSLAGTENEKLFF. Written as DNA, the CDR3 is TGTGCCAGCAGCTTGGCGGGGACGGAGAATGAAAAACTGTTTTTT.

The CDR3 DNA is TGTGCCAGCAGCTTGGGGACCATCGGTGAAGCTTTCTTT. Amino acids: CASSLGTIGEAFF. The chain couples TRBV5-5 to TRBJ1-1; D uncertain. Between the trimmed V and J ends, which lost 0 bases and 7 bases, there was a span of 10 bases. Germline CDR1 reads SGHKS; CDR2 reads YYEKEE (reference sequence). The CDR3 is 13 amino acids. The complete variable domain, with remaining parts taken from reference TRBV5-5 and TRBJ1-1, reads DAGVTQSPTHLIKTRGQQVTLRCSPISGHKSVSWYQQVLGQGPQFIFQYYEKEERGRGNFPDRFSARQFPNYSSELNVNALLLGDSALYLCASSLGTIGEAFFGQGTRLTVV.

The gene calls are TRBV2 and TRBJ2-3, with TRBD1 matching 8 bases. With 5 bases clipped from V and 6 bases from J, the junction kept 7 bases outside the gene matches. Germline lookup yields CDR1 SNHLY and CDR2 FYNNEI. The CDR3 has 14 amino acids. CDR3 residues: CASSRGDRWDTQYF. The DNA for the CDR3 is TGTGCCAGCAGTAGAGGGGACAGGTGGGATACGCAGTATTTT.

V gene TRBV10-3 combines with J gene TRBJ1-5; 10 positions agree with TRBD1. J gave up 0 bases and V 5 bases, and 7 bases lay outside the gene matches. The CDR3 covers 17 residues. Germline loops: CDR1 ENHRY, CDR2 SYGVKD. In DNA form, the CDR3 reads TGTGCCATCAGTTCGGGACAGGGGTCTTATAGCAATCAGCCCCAGCATTTT. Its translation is CAISSGQGSYSNQPQHF.

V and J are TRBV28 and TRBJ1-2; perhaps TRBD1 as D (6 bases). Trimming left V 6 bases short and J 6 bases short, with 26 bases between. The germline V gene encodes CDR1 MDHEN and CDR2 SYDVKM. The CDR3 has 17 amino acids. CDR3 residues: CASSQLDIYGGLNGYTF. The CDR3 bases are TGTGCCAGCAGCCAACTTGACATTTATGGGGGCTTGAATGGCTACACCTTC.

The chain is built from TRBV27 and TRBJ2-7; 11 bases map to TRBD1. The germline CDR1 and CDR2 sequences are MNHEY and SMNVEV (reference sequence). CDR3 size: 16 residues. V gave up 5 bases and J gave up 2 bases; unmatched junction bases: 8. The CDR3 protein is CASSSVPGQGAYEQYF. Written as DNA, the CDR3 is TGTGCCAGCAGTAGCGTCCCGGGACAGGGGGCCTACGAGCAGTACTTC.

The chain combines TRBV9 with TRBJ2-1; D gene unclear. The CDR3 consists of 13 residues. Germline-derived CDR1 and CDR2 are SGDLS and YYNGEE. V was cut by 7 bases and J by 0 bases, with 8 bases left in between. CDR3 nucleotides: TGTGCCAGCTCAAAGAGCTCCTACAATGAGCAGTTCTTC. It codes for CASSKSSYNEQFF.

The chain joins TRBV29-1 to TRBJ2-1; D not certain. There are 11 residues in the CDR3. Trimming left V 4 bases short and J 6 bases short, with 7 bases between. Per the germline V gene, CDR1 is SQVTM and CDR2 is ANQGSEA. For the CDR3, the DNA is TGCAGCGTTGGCCCCCTCAATGAGCAGTTCTTC. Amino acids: CSVGPLNEQFF.

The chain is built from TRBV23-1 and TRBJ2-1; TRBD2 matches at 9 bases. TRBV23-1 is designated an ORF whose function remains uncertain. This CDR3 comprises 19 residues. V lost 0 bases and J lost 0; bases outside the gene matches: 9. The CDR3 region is CASSQSPASGTHSYNEQFF. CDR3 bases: TGCGCCAGCAGTCAATCGCCGGCTAGCGGGACCCACTCCTACAATGAGCAGTTCTTC.

CDR3 coding DNA: TGTGCCAGCAGCTTAGTTTACGGTACCGCAACTAATGAAAAACTGTTTTTT. As protein: CASSLVYGTATNEKLFF. The chain uses TRBV11-2 and TRBJ1-4; D remains ambiguous. The V end lost 1 base, the J end lost 0 bases, and 12 bases lay between the germline ends. CDR1 and CDR2 (germline): SGHAT, FQNNGV. The CDR3 consists of 17 residues.

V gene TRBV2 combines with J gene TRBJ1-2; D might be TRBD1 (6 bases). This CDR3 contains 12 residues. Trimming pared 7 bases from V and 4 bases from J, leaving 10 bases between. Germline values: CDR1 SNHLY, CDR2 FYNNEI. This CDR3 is CASKDSFYGYTF. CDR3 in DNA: TGTGCCAGCAAGGACAGCTTCTATGGCTACACCTTC.

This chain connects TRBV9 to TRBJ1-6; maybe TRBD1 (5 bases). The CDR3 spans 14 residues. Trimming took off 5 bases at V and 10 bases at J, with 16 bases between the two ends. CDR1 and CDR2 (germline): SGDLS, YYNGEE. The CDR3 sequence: CASRGDRGLSPLHF. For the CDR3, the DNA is TGTGCCAGCAGGGGGGATCGGGGATTGTCACCCCTCCACTTT.

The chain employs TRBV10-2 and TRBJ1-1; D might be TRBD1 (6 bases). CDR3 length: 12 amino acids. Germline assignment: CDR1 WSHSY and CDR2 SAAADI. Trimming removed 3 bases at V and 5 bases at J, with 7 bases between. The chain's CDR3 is CASSEGGTEAFF. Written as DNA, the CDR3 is TGCGCCAGCAGTGAAGGGGGAACTGAAGCTTTCTTT.